This TCR beta chain was profiled in a study of circulating and synovial CD4+ cells in juvenile arthritis. Broader study findings: Measured synovium overlap likely understates the true shared repertoire.

Germline V CDR1 and CDR2: MDHEN, SYDVKM. The CDR3 is 16 amino acids. The V gene end was trimmed by 4 bases and the J gene end by 2 bases; junction bases not matched to a gene: 11. Here immunoSEQ multiplex PCR was the method, and the copy in TCRdb shows in-frame clones only, minus some. The repertoire includes 30,000 to 40,000 clones, about 95% of them detected once, and under 0.2% sits in the top ten. In regard to this clone: Its specificity is not known.

The clonotype was recovered from a human donor with juvenile idiopathic arthritis. The J gene is TRBJ2-7, the V gene TRBV28; 7 bases are a match to TRBD2. Sequenced sample: CD4+ T cells from blood. Here the CDR3 reads CASSSQTPGGPYEQYF. CDR3 nucleotide sequence: TGTGCCAGCAGTTCTCAAACGCCGGGGGGTCCCTACGAGCAGTACTTC. Filled out from reference TRBV28 and TRBJ2-7, the complete variable domain reads DVKVTQSSRYLVKRTGEKVFLECVQDMDHENMFWYRQDPGLGLRLIYFSYDVKMKEKGDIPEGYSVSREKKERFSLILESASTNQTSMYLCASSSQTPGGPYEQYFGPGTRLTVT.